A single sample gave rise to the 16 T cell receptor beta chains below, sequenced in a study of regulatory and conventional T cells in RAG deficiency. Produced via immunoSEQ multiplex PCR; TCRdb's table is partial and in-frame only. Of tens of thousands of clones listed, approximately 90% are singletons. The sorted regulatory T cells were CD4+, CD25-high and CD127-low, with genomic DNA sequenced. These data were likewise used in another study, on regulatory T cells. That publication notes: Amplification used 52 TRBV primers and 13 TRBJ primers.

The sample taken for sequencing was Tregs sorted from blood. Receptor source: a human donor in good health.

The gene calls are TRBV6-6 and TRBJ1-3; D is ambiguous. Germline assignment: CDR1 MNHNY and CDR2 SVGAGI (reference sequence). CDR3 length equals 12 residues. Trimming shortened V by 5 bases and J by 4 bases, and 6 bases separated the two germline ends. CDR3 sequence: CASSQRGNTIYF. CDR3 bases: TGTGCCAGCAGTCAGCGGGGAAACACCATATATTTT.

The count of this clone is one. The chain recombines TRBV6-1 with TRBJ2-1; the D gene is possibly TRBD2 (6 bases). The V and J ends lost 7 bases and 8 bases respectively, with 18 bases between them. The germline V gene encodes CDR1 MNHNS and CDR2 SASEGT. CDR3 length: 14 residues. The DNA for the CDR3 is TGTGCCAGCAAACGCGGGACTGGGGTGGATGAGCAGTTCTTC. Translating gives CASKRGTGVDEQFF.

The chain is built from TRBV6-1 and TRBJ2-3, with 9 bases matching TRBD2. V trimming: 2 bases; J trimming: 3 bases; junction bases outside the gene matches: 9. The germline gives CDR1 MNHNS, CDR2 SASEGT. The CDR3 runs to 17 residues. As DNA, the CDR3 is TGTGCCAGCAGTGAAAACGTTCTAGCGGGGCTAACAGATACGCAGTATTTT. As protein: CASSENVLAGLTDTQYF.

The chain employs TRBV6-5 and TRBJ2-1; 7 positions match TRBD1. The CDR3 is made up of 13 amino acids. The V and J ends lost 8 bases and 8 bases, in that order; junction bases with no gene match: 9. Germline V CDR1 and CDR2: MNHEY, SVGAGI. CDR3 in amino acids: CASRDSLSYEQFF. CDR3 nucleotides: TGTGCCAGCCGGGACAGTCTCTCCTATGAGCAGTTCTTC.

The chain carries TRBV18 and TRBJ2-7; TRBD2 might be the D (7 bases). The V gene's germline CDR1 is KGHSH and CDR2 LQKENI. V was trimmed by 3 bases and J by 6 bases, leaving 9 bases between them. The CDR3 has 12 residues. The CDR3 loop reads CASSPGGREQYF. CDR3 coding DNA: TGTGCCAGCTCACCGGGGGGGCGCGAGCAGTACTTC.

The rearrangement uses TRBV5-1 and TRBJ2-2, with D unclear. This CDR3 is built from 15 residues. V was pared by 5 bases and J by 1 base, with 12 bases between. The germline V gene encodes CDR1 SGHRS and CDR2 YFSETQ. CDR3 in DNA: TGCGCCAGCAGTGGGCGATTGGGGAACACCGGGGAGCTGTTTTTT. Amino acids: CASSGRLGNTGELFF.

The V gene is TRBV5-8, the J gene TRBJ1-2; 7 bases map to TRBD1. This CDR3 contains 13 residues. Germline V gene sequence: CDR1 SGHTS, CDR2 YDEGEE. The V segment lost 4 bases and the J segment 3 bases; nucleotides outside the gene matches: 3. CDR3 sequence: CASSPQGDYGYTF. The CDR3 DNA sequence: TGTGCCAGCAGCCCTCAGGGGGACTATGGCTACACCTTC.

This clone appeared a single time. V and J are TRBV18 and TRBJ2-7; D not resolved. Germline CDR1 reads KGHSH; CDR2 reads LQKENI. V lost 3 bases and J lost 2, with 14 bases in between. This CDR3 is built from 15 residues. The CDR3 is CASSPNTVNPYEQYF. CDR3 DNA: TGTGCCAGCTCACCGAACACCGTTAATCCCTACGAGCAGTACTTC.

This sequence joins TRBV9 and TRBJ1-5; TRBD1 matches at 7 bases. The length of the CDR3 is 14 residues. The germline V gene encodes CDR1 SGDLS and CDR2 YYNGEE. V dropped 4 bases and J dropped 7; count of bases not matched to a gene: 8. CDR3: CASSLTGVEQPQHF. In DNA form, the CDR3 reads TGTGCCAGCAGCCTTACAGGGGTTGAACAGCCCCAGCATTTT. Drawing the rest from reference TRBV9 and TRBJ1-5, the complete variable domain is DSGVTQTPKHLITATGQRVTLRCSPRSGDLSVYWYQQSLDQGLQFLIQYYNGEERAKGNILERFSAQQFPDLHSELNLSSLELGDSALYFCASSLTGVEQPQHFGDGTRLSIL.

The V and J genes are TRBV5-1 and TRBJ1-2; no definite D call. V lost 3 bases and J 8 bases, leaving 14 bases between the germline ends. Germline-derived CDR1 and CDR2 are SGHRS and YFSETQ. The CDR3 has 13 residues. CDR3 in DNA: TGCGCCAGCAGCTCCGCCCTGGCCCTAGGCTACACCTTC. It codes for CASSSALALGYTF.

In its sample, this clone was seen once. V usage is TRBV18 and J usage is TRBJ2-7; D may be TRBD1 (5 bases). Germline CDR1 KGHSH, CDR2 LQKENI. The CDR3 is 12 amino acids. Trimming shortened V by 6 bases and J by 4 bases, and 10 bases separated the two germline ends. The CDR3 DNA follows: TGTGCCAGCTCCCGCGACAGTTACGAGCAGTACTTC. Its translation: CASSRDSYEQYF.

The chain links TRBV4-1 to TRBJ2-1; D is possibly TRBD1 (6 bases). V dropped 4 bases and J dropped 6 bases, with 13 bases sitting between them. Germline V gene data show CDR1 as MGHRA and CDR2 as YSYEKL. The length of the CDR3 is 14 residues. The CDR3 bases are TGCGCCAGCAGCCTAATTGGGACAAGCAATGAGCAGTTCTTC. Translation gives CASSLIGTSNEQFF.

The chain recombines TRBV6-6 with TRBJ1-1; maybe TRBD1 (6 bases). Between the trimmed V and J ends, which lost 5 bases and 7 bases, there was a span of 20 bases. The CDR3 is made up of 15 amino acids. Germline CDR1 is MNHNY and CDR2 is SVGAGI (reference sequence). The CDR3 bases are TGTGCCAGCAGTAGCGGAAGACAGGTAAAGGATGAAGCTTTCTTT. It translates to CASSSGRQVKDEAFF.

The chain uses TRBV5-6 and TRBJ2-2; perhaps TRBD1 as D (6 bases). The CDR3 has 18 residues. Trimming stripped 1 base from V and 1 base from J, with 17 bases between. Germline-derived CDR1 and CDR2 are SGHDT and YYEEEE. The CDR3 is CASSLFGTRTQNTGELFF. The CDR3 DNA sequence: TGTGCCAGCAGCTTGTTCGGGACAAGAACCCAGAACACCGGGGAGCTGTTTTTT.

This clone has just one count. The rearrangement links TRBV7-9 to TRBJ1-4; unclear D gene. Germline V CDR1 and CDR2: SEHNR, FQNEAQ (reference sequence). The CDR3 loop spans 14 amino acids. Trimming cost V 2 bases and J 0 bases, with 4 bases left between them. The CDR3 coding sequence is TGTGCCAGCAGCTTAAGATCAACTAATGAAAAACTGTTTTTT. Translation: CASSLRSTNEKLFF.

CDR3 coding DNA: TGTGCCAGCAGTCGAGCTACCTGGGGCTATGGCTACACCTTC. This gives the protein CASSRATWGYGYTF. The chain couples TRBV28 to TRBJ1-2; D ambiguous. This CDR3 is built from 14 residues. From germline, CDR1 is MDHEN and CDR2 SYDVKM. V lost 5 bases and J 4 bases, leaving 14 bases between the germline ends.